The 10 T cell receptor beta chains in this list originate from one sample, sequenced in a study of early T cells in non-severe SARS-CoV-2 infection. In TCRdb, the 5' RACE reads were re-called with MiXCR into one record per CDR3 protein. The profile shows roughly 120,000 distinct CDR3 sequences, more than 13% of them singletons. Specimen: whole blood. The receptors come from an adult who was a healthcare worker with PCR-confirmed SARS-CoV-2 infection or an uninfected control (not recorded which).

This clonotype was detected a few times. This chain uses TRBV2 with TRBJ1-6, with D perhaps matching TRBD1 (5 bases). The V gene's germline CDR1 is SNHLY and CDR2 FYNNEI. CDR3 size: 17 residues. Trimming pared 7 bases from V and 9 bases from J, leaving 25 bases between. The CDR3 nucleotides are TGTGCCAGCACCAGTACGGGGGACCCACGGGGTAGTTCACCCCTCCACTTT. Translation: CASTSTGDPRGSSPLHF.

This clonotype was found a few times. This chain uses TRBV7-9 with TRBJ2-7; possible D gene TRBD1, 6 bases. This CDR3 contains 14 residues. V was shortened by 7 bases and J by 3 bases, with 16 bases between the two germline ends. Germline V CDR1 and CDR2: SEHNR, FQNEAQ (reference sequence). CDR3 nucleotide sequence: TGTGCCAGCACCGGACAGAACAACCGCTACGAGCAGTACTTC. Translating it yields CASTGQNNRYEQYF.

The chain employs TRBV20-1 and TRBJ1-6, with TRBD1 identical over 7 bases. Trimming cost V 0 bases and J 1 base; bases outside gene matches: 12. The CDR3 consists of 19 residues. The germline V gene has CDR1 DFQATT and CDR2 SNEGSKA (reference sequence). CDR3 protein: CSARERGLSIGSYNSPLHF. The CDR3 region has the DNA TGCAGTGCTAGAGAGAGGGGGCTGTCGATTGGGTCCTATAATTCACCCCTCCACTTT.

This clonotype was counted only a few times. The J gene is TRBJ1-1, the V gene TRBV7-9; D gene unclear. The V gene's germline CDR1 is SEHNR and CDR2 FQNEAQ (reference sequence). V shed 3 bases and J shed 2 bases, with 4 bases lying between them. The CDR3 is 12 amino acids. The CDR3 sequence: CASSFLNTEAFF. CDR3 in DNA: TGTGCCAGCAGCTTTCTCAACACTGAAGCTTTCTTT.

This clonotype has ten or more counts. This rearrangement joins TRBV15 to TRBJ2-1, with TRBD2 identical over 10 bases. The CDR3 spans 15 residues. CDR1 and CDR2 (germline): LNHNV, YYDKDF (reference sequence). The trim removed 3 bases at V and 3 bases at J, leaving 2 bases unmatched. CDR3 protein: CATSRTSGFYNEQFF. CDR3 nucleotide sequence: TGTGCCACCAGCAGGACTAGCGGGTTCTACAATGAGCAGTTCTTC.

This clonotype was detected a few times. V gene TRBV5-6 combines with J gene TRBJ2-5; unclear D gene. The CDR3 totals 15 residues. Trimming removed 3 bases at V and 0 bases at J, with 12 bases between. Germline V gene data show CDR1 as SGHDT and CDR2 as YYEEEE. CDR3 nucleotides: TGTGCCAGCAGCTCCCTTAGAGGAAACCAAGAGACCCAGTACTTC. It codes for CASSSLRGNQETQYF.

This clonotype was seen only a few times. The chain uses TRBV5-5 and TRBJ1-1; the D gene is possibly TRBD1 (5 bases). Germline CDR1 and CDR2: SGHKS and YYEKEE (reference sequence). The CDR3 loop spans 15 amino acids. Between the trimmed V and J ends, which lost 0 bases and 1 base, there was a span of 10 bases. Here the CDR3 DNA reads TGTGCCAGCAGCTTGGGGCAGGGCTGGAACACTGAAGCTTTCTTT. As protein: CASSLGQGWNTEAFF.

The chain has TRBV4-1 and TRBJ1-2; D not resolved. Germline-derived CDR1 and CDR2 are MGHRA and YSYEKL. Trimming shortened V by 0 bases and J by 2 bases, and 13 bases separated the two germline ends. The CDR3 loop spans 16 amino acids. The CDR3 reads CASSQEAGRGNYGYTF. In DNA, the CDR3 is TGCGCCAGCAGCCAAGAAGCCGGGCGGGGAAACTATGGCTACACCTTC.

The sample holds a few counts of this clonotype. The rearrangement uses TRBV4-2 and TRBJ2-2; 8 bases are a match to TRBD1. From germline, CDR1 is LGHNA and CDR2 YNFKEQ. Trimming cost V 4 bases and J 3 bases; bases outside gene matches: 4. This CDR3 has 15 amino acids. The CDR3 coding sequence is TGTGCCAGCAGCCTGGGACAGGAGGACACCGGGGAGCTGTTTTTT. Its protein is CASSLGQEDTGELFF.

CDR3 sequence reads: CAWSTASVRQPQHF. The CDR3 bases are TGTGCCTGGAGCACCGCGTCCGTTCGTCAGCCCCAGCATTTT. The V call is TRBV30, the J call TRBJ1-5; unclear D gene. CDR3 length equals 14 residues. Between the trimmed V and J ends, which lost 3 bases and 6 bases, there was a span of 15 bases. The germline gives CDR1 GTSNPN, CDR2 SVGIG (reference sequence).